One sample yielded the 19 T cell receptor beta chains listed below, sequenced in a study of vaccination effects on CD4 cells after COVID-19. No antigens are known for them. A 10-day culture period preceded the isolation of CD4+ T cells. Two-dose vaccination with either BNT162b2 or mRNA-1273 was given to the participants. Sequencing used immunoSEQ multiplex PCR; TCRdb keeps in-frame clones, though not all of them. The table lists 65,000 to 90,000 clones, 65% to 80% of them singletons. Material: CD4+ T cells from PBMCs cultured without peptide, obtained after COVID-19 vaccination. The receptors derive from a human donor who received a COVID-19 vaccine.

This clone showed up just a few times. The chain recombines TRBV4-1 with TRBJ1-6; no definite D call. V lost 4 bases, J lost 0 bases, and 10 bases lay in between. The germline V gene encodes CDR1 MGHRA and CDR2 YSYEKL. The CDR3 totals 16 residues. The CDR3 DNA follows: TGCGCCAGCAGCCCGGACCGCGGCTCCTATAATTCACCCCTCCACTTT. Protein sequence: CASSPDRGSYNSPLHF.

This clone was seen only a few times. The DNA for the CDR3 is TGTGCCAGTAGGGGGCCTGGGGCCAACGTCCTGACTTTC. The encoded protein is CASRGPGANVLTF. V gene TRBV19 combines with J gene TRBJ2-6; D might be TRBD1 (5 bases). V was pared by 6 bases and J by 2 bases, with 5 bases between. Germline-derived CDR1 and CDR2 are LNHDA and SQIVND (reference sequence). This CDR3 is built from 13 residues.

This clone turned up a few times. The chain is built from TRBV12-3 or TRBV12-4 and TRBJ1-5, with a tentative D call TRBD1 (5 bases). Between the trimmed V and J ends, which lost 2 bases and 5 bases, there was a span of 7 bases. This CDR3 comprises 13 residues. The CDR3 sequence is CASSLSRDQPQHF. The DNA for the CDR3 is TGTGCCAGCAGTTTAAGCAGGGATCAGCCCCAGCATTTT.

The chain is built from TRBV6-1 and TRBJ2-7, with D possibly matching TRBD1 (6 bases). This CDR3 region has 11 residues. The germline V and J ends were trimmed by 3 bases and 9 bases, with 9 bases remaining between them. The germline V gene encodes CDR1 MNHNS and CDR2 SASEGT. This CDR3 reads CASSDYRAQYV. As DNA, the CDR3 is TGTGCCAGCAGTGATTACAGGGCGCAGTACGTC.

This clone was counted only a few times. The chain has TRBV29-1 and TRBJ2-5, with D uncertain. With 4 bases removed from V and 5 bases from J, the gap between germline ends came to 17 bases. This CDR3 has 14 amino acids. The germline V gene has CDR1 SQVTM and CDR2 ANQGSEA. DNA for the CDR3: TGCAGCGTTGTGGATATCAAACTGGGGGAGACCCAGTACTTC. This gives the protein CSVVDIKLGETQYF.

The chain recombines TRBV7-3 with TRBJ2-1; perhaps TRBD2 as D (5 bases). CDR3 size: 15 residues. Germline V gives CDR1 SGHTA, CDR2 FQGTGA. V lost 0 bases and J 8 bases, leaving 14 bases between the germline ends. The CDR3 is CASSLTGSRPHEQFF. The CDR3 DNA follows: TGTGCCAGCAGCTTAACAGGGAGCCGTCCCCATGAGCAGTTCTTC.

The V and J genes are TRBV5-6 and TRBJ1-6; tentative D call: TRBD1 (6 bases). The V gene lost 4 bases and the J gene lost 13 bases, with 21 bases spanning the gap. Germline V gene sequence: CDR1 SGHDT, CDR2 YYEEEE. The CDR3 is made up of 15 amino acids. The CDR3 DNA is TGTGCCAGCAGCCCCCTGGACAGCTCGCAGGGGCCCCTCCACTTT. This sequence encodes CASSPLDSSQGPLHF.

This chain connects TRBV23-1 to TRBJ2-7; the match to TRBD1 covers 10 bases. TRBV23-1 is placed among ORFs of uncertain function. The V and J ends lost 6 bases and 5 bases, in that order; junction bases with no gene match: 10. The CDR3 is made up of 15 amino acids. The CDR3 DNA is TGCGCCAGCAGGGGACAGGGGACCCCTATACACGAGCAGTACGTC. Translating gives CASRGQGTPIHEQYV.

This clone was seen only a few times. The chain carries TRBV19 and TRBJ1-6; possible D gene TRBD1, 6 bases. The CDR3 totals 15 residues. CDR1 is LNHDA, CDR2 SQIVND, per germline (reference sequence). V was pared by 3 bases and J by 7 bases, with 13 bases between. The CDR3 DNA is TGTGCCAGTAGTATGGCCAGGGGAGGGAATTCACCCCTCCACTTT. This sequence encodes CASSMARGGNSPLHF.

The gene calls are TRBV18 and TRBJ2-6, with D uncertain. V was pared by 3 bases and J by 0 bases, with 9 bases between. Germline loops: CDR1 KGHSH, CDR2 LQKENI. This CDR3 spans 16 amino acids. CDR3 region: CASSPLLSSGANVLTF. Written as DNA, the CDR3 is TGTGCCAGCTCACCCTTGTTGAGCTCTGGGGCCAACGTCCTGACTTTC.

This clone was observed a few times. This rearrangement joins TRBV5-1 to TRBJ2-5; tentatively, D is TRBD1 or TRBD2 (6 bases each). The CDR3 has 17 amino acids. The germline gives CDR1 SGHRS, CDR2 YFSETQ. Trimming pared 2 bases from V and 4 bases from J, leaving 21 bases between. The CDR3 region has the DNA TGCGCCAGCAGCTTACCCGTATTCGGGGGCACGGGAGAGACCCAGTACTTC. This gives the protein CASSLPVFGGTGETQYF.

The chain joins TRBV29-1 to TRBJ2-3; D unresolved. CDR1 SQVTM and CDR2 ANQGSEA come from the germline V gene. This CDR3 comprises 11 residues. Trimming shortened V by 2 bases and J by 5 bases, and 5 bases separated the two germline ends. CDR3 DNA: TGCAGCGTTGAAATGGGAGATACGCAGTATTTT. Translating gives CSVEMGDTQYF.

This chain connects TRBV7-3 to TRBJ1-4; D gene unclear. Per germline, CDR1 SGHTA and CDR2 FQGTGA. The V and J ends lost 5 bases and 1 base respectively, with 8 bases between them. This CDR3 is built from 14 residues. The CDR3 DNA reads as TGTGCCAGCAGCGAGGGTGGAACTAATGAAAAACTGTTTTTT. It yields the protein CASSEGGTNEKLFF. The full variable domain, in which reference TRBV7-3 and TRBJ1-4 provide the parts outside the CDR3, is GAGVSQTPSNKVTEKGKYVELRCDPISGHTALYWYRQSLGQGPEFLIYFQGTGAADDSGLPNDRFFAVRPEGSVSTLKIQRTERGDSAVYLCASSEGGTNEKLFFGSGTQLSVL.

The chain is built from TRBV6-5 and TRBJ2-7, with 8 bases that match TRBD1. This CDR3 spans 13 amino acids. J gave up 2 bases and V 9 bases, and 6 bases lay outside the gene matches. Germline values: CDR1 MNHEY, CDR2 SVGAGI. The CDR3 DNA follows: TGTGCCAGTGGACAGGGAAAAACCTACGAGCAGTACGTC. It is translated as CASGQGKTYEQYV.

The CDR3 spells CASSAGLLETQYF. DNA of the CDR3: TGTGCCAGCAGCGCAGGGTTATTAGAGACCCAGTACTTC. The V call is TRBV2, the J call TRBJ2-5; D is perhaps TRBD1 (5 bases). Germline values: CDR1 SNHLY, CDR2 FYNNEI. Trimming removed 6 bases at V and 4 bases at J, with 12 bases between. The length of the CDR3 is 13 residues.

The count of this clone is one. The V and J genes are TRBV14 and TRBJ2-3; D may match TRBD1 or TRBD2 (5 bases each). The CDR3 runs 16 residues. Germline assignment: CDR1 SGHDN and CDR2 FVKESK. The V end was cut by 0 bases, the J end by 2 bases, with 12 bases between. The CDR3 protein is CASSQEGARATDTQYF. The CDR3 nucleotides are TGTGCCAGCAGCCAAGAGGGAGCCAGGGCCACAGATACGCAGTATTTT.

CDR3 bases: TGTGCCAGCAGCCGGGACTTAGCAGATACGCAGTATTTT. Amino acids: CASSRDLADTQYF. This chain connects TRBV11-1 to TRBJ2-3; D perhaps matches TRBD2 (6 bases). The CDR3 has 13 residues. Per the germline V gene, CDR1 is SGHAT and CDR2 is FQDESV (reference sequence). V was shortened by 5 bases and J by 4 bases, with 10 bases between the two germline ends. The complete variable domain, with remaining parts taken from reference TRBV11-1 and TRBJ2-3, reads EAEVAQSPRYKITEKSQAVAFWCDPISGHATLYWYRQILGQGPELLVQFQDESVVDDSQLPKDRFSAERLKGVDSTLKIQPAELGDSAMYLCASSRDLADTQYFGPGTRLTVL.

The chain combines TRBV10-3 with TRBJ2-7; 7 bases are a match to TRBD1. With 3 bases clipped from V and 4 bases from J, the junction kept 6 bases outside the gene matches. Germline V gene data show CDR1 as ENHRY and CDR2 as SYGVKD. The CDR3 has 14 amino acids. Here the CDR3 reads CAISEGGSRYEQYV. The CDR3 bases are TGTGCCATCAGTGAAGGGGGCTCCAGGTACGAGCAGTACGTC.

This clone showed up just a few times. The chain couples TRBV3-1 (or the pseudogene TRBV3-2) to TRBJ2-7, with D uncertain. This CDR3 is built from 15 residues. The germline V gene has CDR1 LGHDT and CDR2 YNNKEL (reference sequence). V lost 2 bases, J lost 4 bases, and 15 bases lay in between. CDR3 amino acids: CASSQPGSRNYEQYV. Written as DNA, the CDR3 is TGTGCCAGCAGCCAACCAGGCAGCCGAAATTACGAGCAGTACGTC.